This T cell receptor beta chain was sequenced during a study of blood T cell repertoires in COVID-19. About the research overall: COVID-19 samples collected from the United States, Italy and Spain covered acute and convalescent phases. PBMCs, B-cell-depleted T cells, or T cells provided the cDNA or gDNA that made up the material.

This clone appeared once. Either two negative PCRs, clearance, or symptom resolution qualified Cohort 3 donors as recovered. Per the original methods: For nucleated cells, counts were estimated from reference gene primer amplification. Measured with immunoSEQ multiplex PCR; TCRdb has only the in-frame clones, and not every one. Clonal size and the V and J genes are those of that table, whereas D and trimming came from the DNA. Of fewer than 450,000 clones detected, over 75% appear once; the ten largest clones hold under 1.3%. Trimming took 6 bases from V and 3 from J, leaving 12 bases between them. CDR1 SNHLY and CDR2 FYNNEI come from the germline V gene. CDR3 length equals 13 residues.

Sequencing was done on a sample of PBMCs or T cells enriched from blood (not recorded which). This receptor was taken from a woman under 40 who had recovered from COVID-19. The genes are TRBV2 and TRBJ2-7; D call uncertain. CDR3 nucleotides: TGTGCCAGCAGGGGCGTTGGTGGCTACGAGCAGTACTTC. This codes for CASRGVGGYEQYF.